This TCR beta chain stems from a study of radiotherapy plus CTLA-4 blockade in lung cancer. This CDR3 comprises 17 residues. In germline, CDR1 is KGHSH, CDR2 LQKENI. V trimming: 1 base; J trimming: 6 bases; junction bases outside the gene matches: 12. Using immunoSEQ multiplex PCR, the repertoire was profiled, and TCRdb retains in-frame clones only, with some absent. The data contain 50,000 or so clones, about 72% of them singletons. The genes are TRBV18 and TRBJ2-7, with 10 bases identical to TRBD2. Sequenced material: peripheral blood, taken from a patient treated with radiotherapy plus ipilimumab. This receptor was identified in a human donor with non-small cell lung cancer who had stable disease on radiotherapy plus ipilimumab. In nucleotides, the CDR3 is TGTGCCAGCTCACCACTAAGCGGGGGGGCATCCCCTCCCGAGCAGTACGTC. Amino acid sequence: CASSPLSGGASPPEQYV.